A single sample gave rise to the 15 T cell receptor beta chains below, sequenced in a study of shared clonotypes between healthy human individuals. TCRdb keeps only in-frame clones here, not all; method: immunoSEQ multiplex PCR. The table lists 2 million to 2.5 million clones, 85% to 95% of them singletons. The sample was naive CD4+ T cells from PBMCs. Sample subset: CD45RA+ positively selected. These receptors all stem from a man aged 18-30 years in good health. Some clones in this sample may be carry-over from other donors' samples.

This sequence joins TRBV7-9 and TRBJ1-2; 10 bases match TRBD1. Germline V gene lookup returns CDR1 SEHNR and CDR2 FQNEAQ (reference sequence). Trimming cost V 5 bases and J 1 base; bases outside gene matches: 13. The CDR3 is 18 amino acids. The CDR3 bases are TGTGCCAGCAGCCCCAGTCCCGGGACAGGGGACATTAACTATGGCTACACCTTC. The encoded protein is CASSPSPGTGDINYGYTF. The complete variable domain, with remaining parts taken from reference TRBV7-9 and TRBJ1-2, reads DTGVSQNPRHKITKRGQNVTFRCDPISEHNRLYWYRQTLGQGPEFLTYFQNEAQLEKSRLLSDRFSAERPKGSFSTLEIQRTEQGDSAMYLCASSPSPGTGDINYGYTFGSGTRLTVV.

This clone was found once. The J gene is TRBJ2-3, the V gene TRBV5-1, with D uncertain. Germline V gives CDR1 SGHRS, CDR2 YFSETQ. V shed 3 bases and J shed 5 bases, with 10 bases lying between them. CDR3 length equals 13 residues. The CDR3 bases are TGCGCCAGCAGCTCTGGCCCGAGAGATACGCAGTATTTT. Residues: CASSSGPRDTQYF.

In this sample, this clone turned up once. The rearrangement links TRBV5-1 to TRBJ1-2; 10 bases agree with TRBD1. Germline V CDR1 and CDR2: SGHRS, YFSETQ. J was trimmed by 7 bases and V by 4 bases; bases with no gene match: 4. The CDR3 consists of 13 residues. DNA of the CDR3: TGCGCCAGCAGCGCGGGACAGGGGATTGGCTACACCTTC. Translation gives CASSAGQGIGYTF.

V usage is TRBV7-2 and J usage is TRBJ2-3; possibly TRBD2 for D (6 bases). The CDR3 contains 14 residues. V gave up 5 bases and J gave up 0 bases, with 9 bases separating them. Per the germline V gene, CDR1 is SGHTA and CDR2 is FQGNSA. This CDR3 reads CASSQRVSTDTQYF. CDR3 DNA: TGTGCCAGCAGCCAGCGGGTTAGCACAGATACGCAGTATTTT.

This clone was counted only a few times. The V gene is TRBV6-5, the J gene TRBJ1-1; tentatively, D is TRBD1 (5 bases). The CDR3 consists of 13 residues. V shed 1 base and J shed 4 bases, with 7 bases lying between them. The V gene's germline CDR1 is MNHEY and CDR2 SVGAGI. DNA for the CDR3: TGTGCCAGCAGTTACTACGGGGGCACTGAAGCTTTCTTT. Amino acids: CASSYYGGTEAFF.

The rearrangement links TRBV7-6 to TRBJ2-5; D may be TRBD1 or TRBD2 (5 bases each). Germline V CDR1 and CDR2: SGHVS, FNYEAQ. The CDR3 spans 19 residues. V gave up 3 bases and J gave up 5 bases, with 28 bases separating them. CDR3 in DNA: TGTGCCAGCAGCTTCGTTTCTGGGGGAAGCGTAGGACCCAAGGAGACCCAGTACTTC. Translated, it gives CASSFVSGGSVGPKETQYF. The complete variable domain, with remaining parts taken from reference TRBV7-6 and TRBJ2-5, reads GAGVSQSPRYKVTKRGQDVALRCDPISGHVSLYWYRQALGQGPEFLTYFNYEAQQDKSGLPNDRFSAERPEGSISTLTIQRTEQRDSAMYRCASSFVSGGSVGPKETQYFGPGTRLLVL.

The CDR3 is CASTVGGETQYF. The CDR3 region has the DNA TGTGCCAGCACGGTGGGGGGGGAGACCCAGTACTTC. The chain employs TRBV2 and TRBJ2-5; 7 bases fit TRBD2. Trimming cost V 7 bases and J 5 bases; bases outside gene matches: 4. Germline-derived CDR1 and CDR2 are SNHLY and FYNNEI. This CDR3 comprises 12 residues.

The J gene is TRBJ2-7, the V gene TRBV7-3; 7 bases map to TRBD2. The CDR3 runs to 15 residues. Looked up from germline, CDR1 is SGHTA and CDR2 is FQGTGA. Germline trimming cut 2 bases from V and 3 bases from J; bases unmatched to any gene: 7. The CDR3 region is CASSLGSGPGYEQYF. For the CDR3, the DNA is TGTGCCAGCAGCTTAGGTAGCGGGCCAGGCTACGAGCAGTACTTC.

With regard to this clone: Additional DNA sequences in this sample encode the identical CDR3. The rearrangement links TRBV30 to TRBJ2-2; D remains ambiguous. The CDR3 contains 11 residues. Germline CDR1 is GTSNPN and CDR2 is SVGIG (reference sequence). V was shortened by 3 bases and J by 2 bases, with 1 base between the two germline ends. CDR3 nucleotides: TGTGCCTGGAGAAACACCGGGGAGCTGTTTTTT. Its protein is CAWRNTGELFF. The complete variable domain, with remaining parts taken from reference TRBV30 and TRBJ2-2, reads SQTIHQWPATLVQPVGSPLSLECTVEGTSNPNLYWYRQAAGRGLQLLFYSVGIGQISSEVPQNLSASRPQDRQFILSSKKLLLSDSGFYLCAWRNTGELFFGEGSRLTVL.

The chain links TRBV14 to TRBJ2-1; 9 bases map to TRBD2. The CDR3 consists of 14 residues. The V gene's germline CDR1 is SGHDN and CDR2 FVKESK. After removal of 4 bases from V and 7 bases from J, the junction contained 5 bases not matched to a gene. The DNA of the CDR3 is TGTGCCAGCAGCCGGGGACTAGCAAGGAATGAGCAGTTCTTC. Protein sequence: CASSRGLARNEQFF.

V is TRBV18 and J is TRBJ1-2; D is perhaps TRBD1 (5 bases). The CDR3 totals 15 residues. V gave up 3 bases and J gave up 4 bases, with 15 bases separating them. Germline-derived CDR1 and CDR2 are KGHSH and LQKENI. The DNA of the CDR3 is TGTGCCAGCTCACCCGGACATCAGGGAGGCTATGGCTACACCTTC. Translation gives CASSPGHQGGYGYTF.

J is TRBJ1-5 and V is TRBV19, with TRBD1 as a possible D gene (6 bases). Trimming removed 10 bases from V and 0 bases from J, with 16 bases in between. CDR3 length: 15 amino acids. Germline-derived CDR1 and CDR2 are LNHDA and SQIVND (reference sequence). The CDR3: CAIGGGGNSNQPQHF. The DNA for the CDR3 is TGTGCCATAGGGGGAGGGGGTAATAGCAATCAGCCCCAGCATTTT. Drawing the rest from reference TRBV19 and TRBJ1-5, the complete variable domain is DGGITQSPKYLFRKEGQNVTLSCEQNLNHDAMYWYRQDPGQGLRLIYYSQIVNDFQKGDIAEGYSVSREKKESFPLTVTSAQKNPTAFYLCAIGGGGNSNQPQHFGDGTRLSIL.

The V call is TRBV5-1, the J call TRBJ1-2, with 10 bases matching TRBD1. From germline, CDR1 is SGHRS and CDR2 YFSETQ. V trimming: 6 bases; J trimming: 6 bases; junction bases outside the gene matches: 5. The CDR3 sequence is 13 residues long. CDR3 protein: CASTPDRGHGYTF. CDR3 in DNA: TGCGCCAGCACCCCAGACAGGGGGCATGGCTACACCTTC.

This chain links TRBV6-5 with TRBJ1-5; a possible D gene is TRBD1 (6 bases). Germline assignment: CDR1 MNHEY and CDR2 SVGAGI. V gave up 5 bases and J gave up 7 bases, with 12 bases separating them. This CDR3 is built from 13 residues. In DNA form, the CDR3 reads TGTGCCAGCAGTCCCCGAGGGGGGCAGCCCCAGCATTTT. Amino acid sequence: CASSPRGGQPQHF.

The rearrangement uses TRBV2 and TRBJ1-2; TRBD1 matches at 7 bases. This CDR3 has 17 amino acids. The germline gives CDR1 SNHLY, CDR2 FYNNEI. With 4 bases clipped from V and 5 bases from J, the junction kept 16 bases outside the gene matches. In DNA, the CDR3 is TGTGCCAGCAGTGGTGAGGATGAGGAGGGGGCTCGGTATGGCTACACCTTC. This sequence encodes CASSGEDEEGARYGYTF.